This T cell receptor (beta chain) was found in a study of T cell responses to AZD1222 COVID-19 vaccine. Analyses pooled second doses at about 4 or about 12 weeks. Libraries were prepared by immunoSEQ multiplex PCR; TCRdb keeps only in-frame clonotypes and omits some of them. The repertoire holds roughly 140,000 clones, with 85% to 90% as singletons. In germline, CDR1 is GTSNPN, CDR2 SVGIG (reference sequence). V lost 8 bases, J lost 7 bases, and 15 bases lay in between. This CDR3 spans 12 amino acids. The receptor was isolated from an adult who received the AZD1222 COVID-19 vaccine. The gene calls are TRBV30 and TRBJ2-1; TRBD1 is a possible D gene (5 bases). The starting material was peripheral blood, obtained 28 days after the second AZD1222 dose. The CDR3 DNA sequence: TGTGCCCGACGGACAATGAGGAATGAGCAGTTCTTC. It encodes CARRTMRNEQFF.